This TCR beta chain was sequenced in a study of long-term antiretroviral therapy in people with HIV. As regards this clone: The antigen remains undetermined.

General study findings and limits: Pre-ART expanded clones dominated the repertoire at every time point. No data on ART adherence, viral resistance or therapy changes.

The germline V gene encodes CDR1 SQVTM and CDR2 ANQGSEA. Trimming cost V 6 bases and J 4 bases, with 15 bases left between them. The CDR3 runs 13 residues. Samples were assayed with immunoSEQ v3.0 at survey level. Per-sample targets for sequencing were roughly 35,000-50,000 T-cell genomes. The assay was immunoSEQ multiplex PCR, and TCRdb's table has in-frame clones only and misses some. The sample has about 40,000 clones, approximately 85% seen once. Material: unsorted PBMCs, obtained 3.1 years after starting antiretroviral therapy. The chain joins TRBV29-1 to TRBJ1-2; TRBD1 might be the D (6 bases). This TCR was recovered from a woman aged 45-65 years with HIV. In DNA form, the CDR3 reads TGCAGCGTCCCCACAGGGAGTACCTATGGCTACACCTTC. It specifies CSVPTGSTYGYTF.